These T cell receptor beta chains were read from a single sample in a study of monozygotic twins with inflammatory bowel disease. TCRdb reprocessed the 5' RACE reads, with one entry per CDR3 protein and no DNA. This sample's clone table lists tens of thousands of distinct CDR3 sequences. The sequenced sample consisted of blood. Source of these receptors: a human donor with ulcerative colitis or Crohn's disease, or a healthy co-twin of an affected twin (not recorded which). The CDR3 runs from the conserved cysteine through the conserved F or W. Fields, in order: CDR3 length, V gene, J gene, CDR3 protein.

>17|TRBV5-5|TRBJ2-3
CASSSGGYTPLTDTQYF
>12|TRBV3-1|TRBJ1-4
CASSQGYEKLFF
>14|TRBV7-8|TRBJ1-1
CASSPGGTGVYAFF
>13|TRBV7-8|TRBJ2-7
CASSTRTGHEQYF
>13|TRBV29-1|TRBJ1-1
CSVELDRNTEAFF
>14|TRBV6-6|TRBJ1-1
CASSYGGQPPEAFF
>16|TRBV20-1|TRBJ2-7
CSARVWLTGSTYEQYF
>15|TRBV10-3|TRBJ2-3
CAIKVGGGLTDTQYF
>15|TRBV20-1|TRBJ2-7
CSATALGQGSYEQYF
>17|TRBV3-1|TRBJ2-1
CASSQTLSGGARNEQFF
>15|TRBV7-2|TRBJ2-1
CASSPPGLAGGSPVF
>13|TRBV14|TRBJ1-2
CASSQDRGRSYTF
>14|TRBV11-2|TRBJ2-3
CASSLEGRTYTQYF
>11|TRBV7-7|TRBJ2-5
CAISGVETQYF
>13|TRBV5-1|TRBJ1-4
CASSLVPDEKLFF
>12|TRBV10-3|TRBJ2-7
CAIGATPDEQYF
>15|TRBV7-9|TRBJ1-1
CASSSTFRSRTKAFF
>13|TRBV5-5|TRBJ2-1
CASSLRNEGEQFF
>15|TRBV5-1|TRBJ2-3
CASSLQGFDRDTQYF
>16|TRBV6-5|TRBJ1-5
CASSYQDPRADQPQHF
>11|TRBV7-8|TRBJ2-2
CASSPTGELFF
>14|TRBV4-2|TRBJ1-1
CASSQAAEVTEAFF
>15|TRBV4-1|TRBJ1-5
CASSQAAQSNQPQHF
>16|TRBV7-2|TRBJ2-3
CASSTPARGQVDTQYF
>13|TRBV7-9|TRBJ1-1
CASSLQGDTEAFF
>15|TRBV12-3/TRBV12-4|TRBJ1-1
CASRASIEGGTEAFF
>16|TRBV6-5|TRBJ1-6
CASSYHATGGLSPLHF
>13|TRBV12-3/TRBV12-4|TRBJ1-1
CASRTQGATEAFF
>15|TRBV12-3/TRBV12-4|TRBJ1-1
CASSPPMTANTEAFF
>12|TRBV5-1|TRBJ2-5
CASSLGGQTQYF
>15|TRBV27|TRBJ1-5
CASADGADFLQPQHF
>11|TRBV2|TRBJ2-5
CASNTQETQYF
>14|TRBV23-1|TRBJ2-1
CASVGTETYNEQFF
>16|TRBV7-9|TRBJ1-1
CASSLALQAPNTEAFF
>13|TRBV20-1|TRBJ2-7
CSARLSSSYEQYF
>13|TRBV7-6|TRBJ2-7
CASSWLGGDEQYF
>17|TRBV5-1|TRBJ2-3
CASTLTPGLQSTDTQYF
>16|TRBV3-1|TRBJ1-2
CASSPETWGHNYGYTF
>16|TRBV5-6|TRBJ1-1
CASSLAGTGANTEAFF
>16|TRBV10-1|TRBJ2-1
CASSDRRGRSYNEQFF
>19|TRBV9|TRBJ2-6
CASSLTAGFTLSGANVLTF
>15|TRBV12-3/TRBV12-4|TRBJ1-2
CASTVPAGAGYGYTF
>14|TRBV6-1|TRBJ2-1
CASKLAGLSNEQFF
>13|TRBV5-1|TRBJ1-4
CASSLAVDEKLFF
>14|TRBV5-1|TRBJ2-2
CASSDSRLTGELFF
>13|TRBV5-1|TRBJ1-4
CASSRDNNEKLFF
>16|TRBV4-2|TRBJ2-7
CASSQGDRDPSYEQYF